The sequence of this TCR beta chain was determined in a study of blood T cell repertoires in COVID-19. Whole-study context: Some COVID-19 samples were acute and others convalescent; all came from the United States, Italy and Spain. In each case, the material was cDNA or gDNA derived from T cells, B-cell-depleted T cells, or PBMCs.

Per the authors' pipeline: Amplified reference gene primers provided the basis for estimating nucleated cell counts. Here immunoSEQ multiplex PCR was the method, and the copy in TCRdb shows in-frame clones only, minus some. That table furnishes V, J and clone size, whereas the DNA furnished D and trimming. The profile shows 120,000 or so clones, roughly 90% of them singletons. In germline, CDR1 is SNHLY, CDR2 FYNNEI. V was clipped by 10 bases and J by 5 bases; unmatched bases: 8. There are 13 residues in the CDR3. The TCR comes from a man in his forties or fifties with acute or convalescent COVID-19. The gene calls are TRBV2 and TRBJ1-1; TRBD1 aligns across 9 bases. The sample taken for sequencing was peripheral blood. CDR3 DNA sequence: TGTGCCACCCCGACAGGGGGACGGACTGAAGCTTTCTTT. The encoded protein is CATPTGGRTEAFF.